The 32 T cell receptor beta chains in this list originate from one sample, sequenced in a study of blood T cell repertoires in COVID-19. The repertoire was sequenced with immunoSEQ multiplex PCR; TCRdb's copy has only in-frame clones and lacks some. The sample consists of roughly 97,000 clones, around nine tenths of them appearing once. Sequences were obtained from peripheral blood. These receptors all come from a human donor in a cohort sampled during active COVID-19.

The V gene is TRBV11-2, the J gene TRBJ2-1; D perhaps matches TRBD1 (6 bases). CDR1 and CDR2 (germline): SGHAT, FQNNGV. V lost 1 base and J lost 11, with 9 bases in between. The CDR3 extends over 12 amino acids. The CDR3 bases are TGTGCCAGCAGCTTAGTAGGGGGACAGCAGTTCTTC. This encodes CASSLVGGQQFF. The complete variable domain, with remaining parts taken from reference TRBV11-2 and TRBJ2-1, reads EAGVAQSPRYKIIEKRQSVAFWCNPISGHATLYWYQQILGQGPKLLIQFQNNGVVDDSQLPKDRFSAERLKGVDSTLKIQPAKLEDSAVYLCASSLVGGQQFFGPGTRLTVL.

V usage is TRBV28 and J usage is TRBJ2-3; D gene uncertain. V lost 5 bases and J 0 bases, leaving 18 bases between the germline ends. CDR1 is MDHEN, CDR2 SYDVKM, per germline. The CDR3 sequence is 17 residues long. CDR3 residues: CASSTRLVLASTDTQYF. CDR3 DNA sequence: TGTGCCAGCAGTACCCGCCTAGTGTTAGCTAGCACAGATACGCAGTATTTT.

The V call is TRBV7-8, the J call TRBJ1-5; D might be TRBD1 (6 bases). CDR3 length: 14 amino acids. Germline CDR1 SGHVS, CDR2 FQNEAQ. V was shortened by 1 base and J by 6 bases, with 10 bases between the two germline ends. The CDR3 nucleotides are TGTGCCAGCAGCTTAGGGACAGAGGCTCAGCCCCAGCATTTT. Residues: CASSLGTEAQPQHF.

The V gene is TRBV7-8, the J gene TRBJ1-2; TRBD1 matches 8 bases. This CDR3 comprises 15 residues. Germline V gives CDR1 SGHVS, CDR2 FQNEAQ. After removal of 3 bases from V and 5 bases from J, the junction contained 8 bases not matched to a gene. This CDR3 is CASSLGRTGSYGYTF. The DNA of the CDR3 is TGTGCCAGCAGCTTGGGCCGGACAGGGAGTTATGGCTACACCTTC.

CDR3 sequence reads: CASPKRGTARNEQFF. Here the CDR3 DNA reads TGTGCCTCCCCTAAGCGGGGGACCGCGCGCAATGAGCAGTTCTTC. This chain links TRBV30 with TRBJ2-1; 8 bases are a match to TRBD2. The V gene end was trimmed by 7 bases and the J gene end by 6 bases; junction bases not matched to a gene: 14. CDR1 and CDR2 (germline): GTSNPN, SVGIG (reference sequence). This CDR3 region has 15 residues.

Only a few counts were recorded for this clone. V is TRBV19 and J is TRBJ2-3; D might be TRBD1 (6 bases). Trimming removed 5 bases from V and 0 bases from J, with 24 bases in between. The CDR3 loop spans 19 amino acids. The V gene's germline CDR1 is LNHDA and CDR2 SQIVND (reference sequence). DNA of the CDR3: TGTGCCAGTAGTCCTGGTAATTCCCACAGGGTGATAAGCACAGATACGCAGTATTTT. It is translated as CASSPGNSHRVISTDTQYF.

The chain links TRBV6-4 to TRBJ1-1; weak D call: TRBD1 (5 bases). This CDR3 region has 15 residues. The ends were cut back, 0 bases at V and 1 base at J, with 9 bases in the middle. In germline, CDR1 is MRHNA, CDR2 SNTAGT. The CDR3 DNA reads TGTGCCAGCAGTGACTCCAGTCAGGGGAACACTGAAGCTTTCTTT. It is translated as CASSDSSQGNTEAFF.

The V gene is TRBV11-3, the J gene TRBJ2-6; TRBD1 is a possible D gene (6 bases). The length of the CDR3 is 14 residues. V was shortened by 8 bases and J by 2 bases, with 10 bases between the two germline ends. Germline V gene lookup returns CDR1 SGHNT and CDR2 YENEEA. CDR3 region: CASSGVAGANVLTF. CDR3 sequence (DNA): TGTGCCAGCTCAGGGGTAGCTGGGGCCAACGTCCTGACTTTC.

In DNA form, the CDR3 reads TGTGCCAGCAGCCCCCCCTGGGGGGGAGAATCCAAAAACATTCAGTACTTC. This translates into CASSPPWGGESKNIQYF. This rearrangement joins TRBV3-1 (or the pseudogene TRBV3-2) to TRBJ2-4, with 7 bases aligning to TRBD2. This CDR3 has 17 amino acids. Trimming cost V 4 bases and J 2 bases; bases outside gene matches: 11. The germline V gene has CDR1 LGHDT and CDR2 YNNKEL (reference sequence).

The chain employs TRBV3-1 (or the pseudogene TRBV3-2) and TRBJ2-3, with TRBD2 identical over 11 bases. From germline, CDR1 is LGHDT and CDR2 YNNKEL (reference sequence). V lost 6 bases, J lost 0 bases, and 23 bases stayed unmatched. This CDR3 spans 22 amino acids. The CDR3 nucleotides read TGTGCCAGCAGAAGAGACGGGACTAGCGGCTACGGAAAGAGTTCTAGCACAGATACGCAGTATTTT. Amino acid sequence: CASRRDGTSGYGKSSSTDTQYF.

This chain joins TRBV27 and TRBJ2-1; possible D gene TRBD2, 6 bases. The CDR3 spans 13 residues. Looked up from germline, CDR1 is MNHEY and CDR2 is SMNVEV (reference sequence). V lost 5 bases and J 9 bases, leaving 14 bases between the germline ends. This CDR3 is CASSVGSGSEQFF. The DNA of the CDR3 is TGTGCCAGCAGTGTGGGTAGCGGCAGTGAGCAGTTCTTC.

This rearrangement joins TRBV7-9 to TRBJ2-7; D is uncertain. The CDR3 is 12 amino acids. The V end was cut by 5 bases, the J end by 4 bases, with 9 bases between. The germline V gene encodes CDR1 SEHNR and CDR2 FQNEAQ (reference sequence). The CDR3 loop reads CASSPLSYEQYF. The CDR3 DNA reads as TGTGCCAGCAGCCCACTCTCTTACGAGCAGTACTTC.

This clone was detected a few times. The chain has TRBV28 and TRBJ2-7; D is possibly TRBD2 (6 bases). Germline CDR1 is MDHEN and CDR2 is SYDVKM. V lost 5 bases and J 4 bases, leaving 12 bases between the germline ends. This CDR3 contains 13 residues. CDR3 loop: CASSSGPLYEQYF. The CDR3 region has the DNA TGTGCCAGCAGTAGCGGGCCGCTATACGAGCAGTACTTC.

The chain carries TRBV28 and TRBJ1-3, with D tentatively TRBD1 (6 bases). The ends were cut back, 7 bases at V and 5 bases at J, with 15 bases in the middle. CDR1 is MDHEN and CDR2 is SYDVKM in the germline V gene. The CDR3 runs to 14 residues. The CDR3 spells CASTLLQGRNTIYF. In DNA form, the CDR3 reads TGTGCCAGCACCCTCCTCCAGGGGAGAAACACCATATATTTT.

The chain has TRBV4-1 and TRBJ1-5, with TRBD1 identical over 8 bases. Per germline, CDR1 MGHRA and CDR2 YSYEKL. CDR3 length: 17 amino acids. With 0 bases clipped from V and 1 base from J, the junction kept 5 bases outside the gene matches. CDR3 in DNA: TGCGCCAGCAGCCAAGAATCAGACAGGGGAAGCAATCAGCCCCAGCATTTT. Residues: CASSQESDRGSNQPQHF.

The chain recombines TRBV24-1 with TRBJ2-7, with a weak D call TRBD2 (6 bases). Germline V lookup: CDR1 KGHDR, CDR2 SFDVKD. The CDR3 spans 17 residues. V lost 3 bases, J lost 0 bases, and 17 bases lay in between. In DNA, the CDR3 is TGTGCCACCAGTGATGGAGGGGCAGGGAGTAGCTCCTACGAGCAGTACTTC. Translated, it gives CATSDGGAGSSSYEQYF.

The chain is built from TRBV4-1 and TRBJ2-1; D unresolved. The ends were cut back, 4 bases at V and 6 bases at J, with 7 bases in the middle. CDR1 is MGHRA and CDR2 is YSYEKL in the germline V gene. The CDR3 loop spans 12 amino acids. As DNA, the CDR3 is TGCGCCAGCAGCCCCTTTTCCAATGAGCAGTTCTTC. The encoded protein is CASSPFSNEQFF.

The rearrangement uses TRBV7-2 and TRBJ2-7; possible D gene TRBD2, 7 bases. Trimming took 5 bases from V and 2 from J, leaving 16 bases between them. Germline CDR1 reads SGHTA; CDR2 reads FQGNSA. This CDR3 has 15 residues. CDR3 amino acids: CASSGGRAGTYEQYF. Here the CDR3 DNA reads TGTGCCAGCAGCGGGGGCAGAGCGGGAACCTACGAGCAGTACTTC.

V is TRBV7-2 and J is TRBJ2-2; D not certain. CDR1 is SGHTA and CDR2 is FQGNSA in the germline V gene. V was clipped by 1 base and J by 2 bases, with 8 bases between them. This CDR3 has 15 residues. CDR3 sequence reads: CASSLVNSNTGELFF. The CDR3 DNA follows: TGTGCCAGCAGCTTAGTTAACAGCAACACCGGGGAGCTGTTTTTT.

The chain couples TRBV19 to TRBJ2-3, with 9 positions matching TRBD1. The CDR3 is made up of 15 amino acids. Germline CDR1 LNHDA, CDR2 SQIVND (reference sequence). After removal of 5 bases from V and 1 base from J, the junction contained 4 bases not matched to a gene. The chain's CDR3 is CASSHWDRGTDTQYF. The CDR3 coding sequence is TGTGCCAGTAGTCACTGGGACAGGGGCACAGATACGCAGTATTTT.

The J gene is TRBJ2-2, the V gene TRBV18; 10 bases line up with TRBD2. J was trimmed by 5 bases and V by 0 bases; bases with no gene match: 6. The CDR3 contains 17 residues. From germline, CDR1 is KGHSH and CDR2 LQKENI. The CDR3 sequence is CASSPPRAGGQTGELFF. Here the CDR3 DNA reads TGTGCCAGCTCACCACCCAGAGCGGGGGGGCAAACCGGGGAGCTGTTTTTT.

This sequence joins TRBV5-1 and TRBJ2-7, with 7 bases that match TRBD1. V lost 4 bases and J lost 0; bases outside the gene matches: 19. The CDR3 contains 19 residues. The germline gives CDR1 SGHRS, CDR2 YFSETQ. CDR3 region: CASSDSFTGVILSSYEQYF. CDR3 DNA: TGCGCCAGCAGCGATTCATTTACAGGGGTAATTCTTAGCTCCTACGAGCAGTACTTC.

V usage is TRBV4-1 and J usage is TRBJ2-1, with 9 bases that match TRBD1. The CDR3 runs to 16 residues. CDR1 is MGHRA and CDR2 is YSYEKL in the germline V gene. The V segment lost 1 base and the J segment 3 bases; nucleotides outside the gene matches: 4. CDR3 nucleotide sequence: TGCGCCAGCAGCCAAGTAGGACAGGGGATCTACAATGAGCAGTTCTTC. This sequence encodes CASSQVGQGIYNEQFF.

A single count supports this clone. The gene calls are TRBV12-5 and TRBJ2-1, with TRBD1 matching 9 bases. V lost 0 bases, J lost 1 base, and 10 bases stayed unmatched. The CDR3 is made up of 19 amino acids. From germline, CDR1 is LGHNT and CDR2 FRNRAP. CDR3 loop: CASGLVLGQGQRSYNEQFF. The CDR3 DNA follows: TGTGCTAGTGGTTTGGTACTGGGACAGGGCCAAAGGTCCTACAATGAGCAGTTCTTC.

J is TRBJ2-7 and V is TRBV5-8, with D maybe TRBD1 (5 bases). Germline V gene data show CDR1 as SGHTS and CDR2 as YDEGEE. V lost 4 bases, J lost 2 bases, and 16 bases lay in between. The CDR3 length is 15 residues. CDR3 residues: CASSARGRVTYEQYF. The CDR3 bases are TGTGCCAGCAGCGCTAGGGGCAGGGTGACCTACGAGCAGTACTTC.

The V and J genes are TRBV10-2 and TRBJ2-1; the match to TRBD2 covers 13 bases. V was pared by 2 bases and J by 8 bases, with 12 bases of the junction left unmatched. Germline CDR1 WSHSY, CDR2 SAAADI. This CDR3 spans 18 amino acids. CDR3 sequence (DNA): TGCGCCAGCAGTGAGCTCGGACTAGCGGGAGCGGGGGGCGATGAGCAGTTCTTC. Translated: CASSELGLAGAGGDEQFF.

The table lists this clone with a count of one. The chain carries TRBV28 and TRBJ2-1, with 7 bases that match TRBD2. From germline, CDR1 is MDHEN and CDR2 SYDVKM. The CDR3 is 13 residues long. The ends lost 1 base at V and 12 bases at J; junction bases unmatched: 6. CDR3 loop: CASSLYSGGGQFF. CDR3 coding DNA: TGTGCCAGCAGTTTATACTCGGGCGGGGGGCAGTTCTTC.

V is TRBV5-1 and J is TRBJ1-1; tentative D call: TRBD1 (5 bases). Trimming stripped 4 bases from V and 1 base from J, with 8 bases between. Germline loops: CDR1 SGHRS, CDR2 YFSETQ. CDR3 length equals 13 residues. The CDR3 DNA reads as TGCGCCAGCAGCACGGACAAGAACACTGAAGCTTTCTTT. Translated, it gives CASSTDKNTEAFF.

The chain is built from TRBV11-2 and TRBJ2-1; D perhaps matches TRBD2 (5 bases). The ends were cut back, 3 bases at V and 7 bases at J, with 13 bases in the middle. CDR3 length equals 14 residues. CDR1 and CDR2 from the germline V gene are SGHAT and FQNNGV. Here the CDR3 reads CASSLVTSLNEQFF. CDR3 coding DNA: TGTGCCAGCAGCTTGGTCACTAGTTTGAATGAGCAGTTCTTC.

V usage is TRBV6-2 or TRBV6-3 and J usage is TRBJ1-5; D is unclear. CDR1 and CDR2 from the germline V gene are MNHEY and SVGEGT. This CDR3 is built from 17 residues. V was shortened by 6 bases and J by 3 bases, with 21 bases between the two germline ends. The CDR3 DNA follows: TGTGCCAGCAGCTCGTGGGAGAAAGGCGGGAACAATCAGCCCCAGCATTTT. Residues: CASSSWEKGGNNQPQHF.

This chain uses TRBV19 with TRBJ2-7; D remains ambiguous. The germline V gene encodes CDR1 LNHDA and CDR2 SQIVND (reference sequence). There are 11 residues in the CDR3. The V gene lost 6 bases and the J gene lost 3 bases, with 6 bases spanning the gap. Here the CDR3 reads CASSGFYEQYF. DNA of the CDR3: TGTGCCAGTAGCGGGTTCTACGAGCAGTACTTC.

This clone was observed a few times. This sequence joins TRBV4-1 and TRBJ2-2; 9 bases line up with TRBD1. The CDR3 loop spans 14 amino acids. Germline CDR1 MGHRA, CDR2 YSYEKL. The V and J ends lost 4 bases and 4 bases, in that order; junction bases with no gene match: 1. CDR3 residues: CASSRDRATGELFF. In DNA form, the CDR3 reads TGCGCCAGCAGCCGGGACAGGGCCACCGGGGAGCTGTTTTTT.